At least ten counts were recorded for the clone carrying this T cell receptor beta chain. Methods used by the authors: Estimated nucleated cell counts came from reference gene primer amplification. Assay used: immunoSEQ multiplex PCR; TCRdb lists only in-frame clones, some missing. V and J calls and clone size come straight from that table; D and trimming were deduced from the DNA. The sample gives 300,000 to 400,000 clones, roughly 88% of which show up once; around 0.97% is in the top ten. Those enrolled, adults aged roughly 18 to 95 years, came from about two dozen US areas. The data belong to a study of blood T cell repertoires in COVID-19. Trimming stripped 0 bases from V and 1 base from J, with 7 bases between. Germline values: CDR1 SGDLS, CDR2 YYNGEE. The CDR3 is made up of 14 amino acids.

Sequenced material: PBMCs or T cells enriched from blood (not recorded which). The rearrangement joins TRBV9 to TRBJ1-1, with D tentatively TRBD1 (5 bases). The TCR sequence derives from a woman younger than 45 with acute COVID-19. The CDR3 loop reads CASSVVDRNTEAFF. CDR3 coding DNA: TGTGCCAGCAGCGTAGTAGACAGGAACACTGAAGCTTTCTTT.